This is a list of T cell receptor beta chains from one sample in a study of T cells in Graves' hyperthyroidism and ophthalmopathy. MiXCR, applied by TCRdb to the multiplex PCR reads, yields one record per CDR3 protein. The sample holds under 300,000 distinct CDR3 sequences, roughly 15% seen once. Sequencing was carried out using blood. These receptors came from a woman in her forties with Graves' hyperthyroidism that later progressed to Graves' ophthalmopathy. CDR3s include the opening cysteine and the closing phenylalanine or tryptophan. D genes are given only for firm matches. Expanded clones get a size class; other rows say once, few or many, or leave the size out.

>few|TRBJ2-7|TRBD2|TRBV19
TGTGCCAGTAGTATCGGACTAGCGGGACGATCCTACGAGCAGTACTTC
CASSIGLAGRSYEQYF
>many|TRBJ2-2|TRBD1|TRBV28
TGTGCCAGCAGTGGACAGGGGGCGGCGAACACCGGGGAGCTGTTTTTT
CASSGQGAANTGELFF
>many|TRBJ2-1|.|TRBV30
TGTGCCTGGAGTGGGAAGAAGCAGTTCTTC
CAWSGKKQFF
>many|TRBJ2-5|.|TRBV11-2
TGTGCCAGCAGCTTCTCGGGGTTAGAGACCCAGTACTTC
CASSFSGLETQYF
>few|TRBJ2-7|.|TRBV6-1
TGTGCCAGCAGCGAGACTACTCTCACCTACGAGCAGTACTTC
CASSETTLTYEQYF
>many|TRBJ2-7|.|TRBV12-3/TRBV12-4
TGTGCCATCAGGAATCCCAACGAGCAGTACTTC
CAIRNPNEQYF
>many|TRBJ2-1|.|TRBV19
TGTGCCAGTAGTAGCGGGATATTTGATGAGCAGTTCTTC
CASSSGIFDEQFF
>few|TRBJ2-7|TRBD2|TRBV5-6
TGTGCCAGCAGTTACCCTAGCGGGAGTATCTACGAGCAGTACTTC
CASSYPSGSIYEQYF
>.|TRBJ1-1|TRBD1|TRBV9
TGTGCCAGCAGCGCGAGGCGGGACAGGGATTCGGGAACTGAAGCTTTCTTT
CASSARRDRDSGTEAFF
>many|TRBJ1-5|.|TRBV9
TGTGCCAGCAGCGTAGCTTTAAGGCAGCCCCAGCATTTT
CASSVALRQPQHF
>many|TRBJ2-5|.|TRBV6-1
TGTGCCAGCAGTTATCACAACCAAGAGACCCAGTACTTC
CASSYHNQETQYF
>many|TRBJ2-1|.|TRBV4-1
TGCGCCAGCAGCCCGAATACCGGGACCATGTACAATGAGCAGTTCTTC
CASSPNTGTMYNEQFF
>many|TRBJ1-1|.|TRBV28
TGTGCCAGCCGGGACCTGGAAGCTTTCTTT
CASRDLEAFF
>many|TRBJ1-1|.|TRBV7-2
TGTGCCAGCAGCTTAGCACAGAACGCTTTCTTT
CASSLAQNAFF
>few|TRBJ2-7|TRBD2|TRBV20-1
TGCAGTGCTGCCCAGACTAGCGGGGGCGGCTACGAGCAGTACTTC
CSAAQTSGGGYEQYF
>many|TRBJ2-1|.|TRBV20-1
TGCAGTGCTAGAGATCCTAACGGGGCGGCCTACAATGAGCAGTTCTTC
CSARDPNGAAYNEQFF
>many|TRBJ2-6|.|TRBV4-1
TGCGCCAGCAGTCAAATAACCTCTGGGGCCAACGTCCTGACTTTC
CASSQITSGANVLTF
>many|TRBJ1-3|.|TRBV3-1
TGTGCCAGCAGCCAAGATCAGACAGCTGGAAACACCATATATTTT
CASSQDQTAGNTIYF
>.|TRBJ2-2|.|TRBV6-1
TGTGCCAGCAGCCCCAGACGGGGCGGCACCGGGGAGCTGTTTTTT
CASSPRRGGTGELFF
>few|TRBJ1-5|.|TRBV20-1
TGCAGTGCCCCCGAAAAGTCAACTGATAGCAATCAGCCCCAGCATTTT
CSAPEKSTDSNQPQHF
>many|TRBJ1-5|.|TRBV27
TGTGCCAGCAGTACCCGACAACATAGCAATCAGCCCCAGCATTTT
CASSTRQHSNQPQHF
>many|TRBJ2-7|TRBD1|TRBV5-6
TGTGCCAGCAGCCGAGGACAGGTGACCTACGAGCAGTACTTC
CASSRGQVTYEQYF
>many|TRBJ2-5|.|TRBV9
TGTGCCAGCAGCGTTGGACGGGAAAAGACCCAGTACTTC
CASSVGREKTQYF
>many|TRBJ2-6|.|TRBV4-1
TGCGCCAGCAGCCAAGAGAGAGGCCATGGGGCCAACGTCCTGACTTTC
CASSQERGHGANVLTF
>many|TRBJ1-4|.|TRBV7-6
TGTGCCAGCAGCTGGACCGGGACACCCTATGAAAAACTGTTTTTT
CASSWTGTPYEKLFF
>many|TRBJ1-3|.|TRBV28
TGTGCCAGCAATTCATGGGTCAGGAATTTCAACACCATATATTTT
CASNSWVRNFNTIYF
>.|TRBJ1-5|.|TRBV12-3/TRBV12-4
TGTGCCAGCAGTCCTCTTGGGCGGCCCGGCAATCAGCCCCAGCATTTT
CASSPLGRPGNQPQHF
>many|TRBJ2-7|TRBD2|TRBV24-1
TGTGCCACCAGTGACAAGCGGGAGGGCTCCTACGAGCAGTACTTC
CATSDKREGSYEQYF
>many|TRBJ2-3|TRBD1|TRBV27
TGTGCCAGCAGTTTGCGGACAGGGGCAGATACGCAGTATTTT
CASSLRTGADTQYF
>.|TRBJ1-2|TRBD1|TRBV12-3/TRBV12-4
TGTGCCAGCAGCCGGACAGGGAATGGCTACACCTTC
CASSRTGNGYTF
>many|TRBJ2-1|.|TRBV27
TGTGCCAGCAGTTTTGGACAGATCTACAATGAGCAGTTCTTC
CASSFGQIYNEQFF
>many|TRBJ2-2|TRBD1|TRBV12-3/TRBV12-4
TGTGCCAGCAGCACCGGGACAGGCAAGGTCACCGGGGAGCTGTTTTTT
CASSTGTGKVTGELFF
>many|TRBJ2-1|.|TRBV12-3/TRBV12-4
TGTGCCAGCAGTTTCGGGGCAGATGGTAATGAGCAGTTCTTC
CASSFGADGNEQFF
>many|TRBJ2-7|TRBD2|TRBV7-8
TGTGCCAGCAGCTTAGCGAGGGGGGAGACTAGCGGTTGGAGGGAAGAGCAGTACTTC
CASSLARGETSGWREEQYF
>few|TRBJ1-1|.|TRBV6-5
TGTGCCAGCAGTTATCGGGCAGGGGCAATTGAAGCTTTCTTT
CASSYRAGAIEAFF
>many|TRBJ1-5|.|TRBV5-5
TGTGCCAGCAGCCCGGACATAGGGGTCCGGGGTAGGCCCCAGCATTTT
CASSPDIGVRGRPQHF
>many|TRBJ2-7|.|TRBV27
TGTGCCAGCAGTTCCAGGGCTATAAAGAACGAGCAGTACTTC
CASSSRAIKNEQYF
>.|TRBJ2-7|TRBD1|TRBV20-1
TGCAGTGCTAGAGATCGCGAGGGGACAGTCCACGAGCAGTACTTC
CSARDREGTVHEQYF
>many|TRBJ1-3|.|TRBV12-3/TRBV12-4
TGTGCCAGCAGCCGGGTTCGAGGAAACACCATATATTTT
CASSRVRGNTIYF
>many|TRBJ2-3|TRBD2|TRBV3-1
TGTGCCAGCAGCCATAGCGGGAGCACAGATACGCAGTATTTT
CASSHSGSTDTQYF
>many|TRBJ2-7|TRBD2|TRBV12-3/TRBV12-4
TGTGCCAGCAGTCATAGCGGGAGTGGGTACGAGCAGTACTTC
CASSHSGSGYEQYF